This T cell receptor beta chain originates from a study of CXCR3-negative and CXCR3-positive naive CD8 T cells (dated by TCRdb to between 2018 and 2021). With respect to the entire study: In total, some 140 million TRB reads were obtained, corresponding to roughly 1.5 +/- 0.3 million reads per library. Diversity and physicochemical repertoire analyses were performed on around 10 donors pooled from two independent experiments. TRBV-TRBJ cluster analysis included naive subsets from 5 donors and memory cells from 3 donors.

Sequencing was carried out with a NextSeq 550. The Human TCR Profiling Kit (MiLaboratory) was used to prepare UMI-labeled 5' RACE TRB cDNA libraries. The full amount of extracted RNA was used for cDNA synthesis, and the full amount of resulting cDNA was used for PCR amplification. Libraries were prepared in parallel with an identical number of PCR cycles. The study's processing was this. With a minimum of two reads required per UMI, MIGEC and MiXCR pulled out about 50,000 +/- 10,000 unique UMI-labeled TRB cDNA molecules from each library. An average of approximately 40,000 +/- 10,000 functional in-frame TRB CDR3 nucleotide clonotypes without stop codons was found per library. After downsampling to 5000 UMI-labeled TRB molecules per sample, diversity metrics such as normalized Shannon-Wiener and Chao1 were calculated in VDJtools. VDJtools computed clonotype-size-weighted physicochemical properties of the central five CDR3 residues: interaction energy, strength, volume and Kidera factor 4. Based on TCRdb reprocessing of the reads, there is one entry per CDR3 protein sequence, and DNA is missing. The V and J calls reflect TCRdb's pipeline rather than the authors' work. The table kept for this sample lists 110,000 or so distinct CDR3 sequences. The ten most abundant clones make up approximately 0.38% of the sample.

Overall study outcomes, separate from this receptor: CXCR3 expression partially decreased after cryopreservation, so most assays used freshly isolated PBMCs. Repertoire diversity was comparably high in both naive subsets but much lower in memory CD8+ T cells. TRB CDR3s from CXCR3-positive naive cells showed higher hydrophobicity (lower Kidera factor 4), lower energy, and higher strength and volume indices than CXCR3-negative naive cells. Surface CD5, linked to self-reactivity in mice, was comparable between naive subsets; TCR interaction strength was therefore also inferred from TRB CDR3 physicochemical properties. Similar TRBV-TRBJ usage was shown by naive CXCR3-negative and CXCR3-positive cells from the same donor, whereas distinct patterns were shown by memory cells.

In the germline V gene, CDR1 corresponds to MGHRA and CDR2 to YSYEKL. The CDR3 holds 19 amino acids from the cysteine to the phenylalanine. No DNA is recorded. For every CD8+ T cell subset, approximately 300,000 cells were flow-sorted straight into RLT lysis buffer, and each subset was sorted in triplicate. To exclude memory contaminants, naive CD8+ T cells were stringently defined as CD45RO-CCR7+CD27+CD95-. Standard density gradient centrifugation was used to isolate peripheral blood mononuclear cells from buffy coats. Naive CXCR3-negative and CXCR3-positive CD8+ T cells were flow-sorted on a FACSAria III. Total RNA was extracted from sorted cells using an RNeasy Mini Kit. Points on this clonotype: Its antigen is currently not known.

Sequences were obtained from naive CXCR3+ CD8+ T cells from blood. Taken with the paper, the label for cell subset or site translates to: CD45RO-CCR7+CD27+CD95- naive CD8+ T cells expressing CXCR3 (TNR3+). The sequence is built from TRBV4-1 and TRBJ2-3; TCRdb indicates TRBD2, and absent DNA this call remains unverified. This receptor was identified in a human donor in good health. Some clones in this sample may be carry-over from other donors' samples. CDR3 region: CASSQDGLAGGPRADTQYF.